Listed below are T cell receptor beta chains from one sample, sequenced in a study of early T cells in non-severe SARS-CoV-2 infection. TCRdb independently ran MiXCR on the 5' RACE reads; one entry per CDR3 protein. Of 62,000 or so distinct CDR3 sequences in the sample, 8% to 9% were seen once. The sequencing here drew on whole blood, taken at baseline. All receptors come from an adult who was a healthcare worker with PCR-confirmed SARS-CoV-2 infection or an uninfected control (not recorded which). Both conserved end residues are part of each CDR3. D genes are given only for firm matches. Not all rows give a size; the values are once, few, many and, for expanded clones, a class.

v_call	cdr3_length	d_call	j_call	clone_size	cdr3_aa	cdr3_nt
TRBV6-1	12	NA	TRBJ1-5	NA	CASSELGQPQHF	TGTGCCAGCAGTGAATTAGGTCAGCCCCAGCATTTT
TRBV12-3/TRBV12-4	17	TRBD1	TRBJ1-2	many	CASSFWDSGGGYYGYTF	TGTGCCAGCAGTTTTTGGGACAGTGGAGGGGGTTACTATGGCTACACCTTC
TRBV13	14	TRBD2	TRBJ2-2	many	CASRWASGTGELFF	TGTGCCAGCAGGTGGGCTAGCGGGACCGGGGAGCTGTTTTTT
TRBV5-6	13	NA	TRBJ2-7	few	CASSSIMMGEQYF	TGTGCCAGCAGCTCGATAATGATGGGCGAGCAGTACTTC
TRBV20-1	15	NA	TRBJ1-5	many	CSARDRGVGNQPQHF	TGCAGTGCTAGGGACAGAGGGGTGGGCAATCAGCCCCAGCATTTT
TRBV11-2	15	NA	TRBJ2-2	few	CASSSRSSNTGELFF	TGTGCCAGCAGCTCCCGTAGTTCGAACACCGGGGAGCTGTTTTTT
TRBV6-5	14	NA	TRBJ1-2	once	CASSYNNKNYGYTF	TGTGCCAGCAGTTACAATAACAAGAACTATGGCTACACCTTC
TRBV7-9	15	TRBD2	TRBJ2-1	many	CASSPGTSVGNEQFF	TGTGCCAGCAGCCCAGGGACTAGCGTGGGGAATGAGCAGTTCTTC
TRBV4-3	15	NA	TRBJ2-5	many	CASSQDWGPRETQYF	TGCGCCAGCAGCCAAGATTGGGGTCCCCGAGAGACCCAGTACTTC
TRBV28	17	NA	TRBJ2-3	many	CASSLGGPGSRTDTQYF	TGTGCCAGCAGTTTAGGTGGGCCTGGTTCACGCACAGATACGCAGTATTTT
TRBV27	15	NA	TRBJ2-7	medium-sized	CASSLRDSPSYEQYF	TGTGCCAGCAGTTTGAGAGACAGCCCTTCGTACGAGCAGTACTTC
TRBV7-8	14	NA	TRBJ2-2	few	CASSSTETSGELFF	TGTGCCAGCAGCTCGACTGAGACATCTGGGGAGCTGTTTTTT
TRBV7-2	15	TRBD2	TRBJ2-7	few	CASSLGLAGAPEQYF	TGTGCCAGCAGCTTAGGGCTAGCGGGAGCTCCCGAGCAGTACTTC
TRBV29-1	13	TRBD2	TRBJ2-3	NA	CSASRDYTDTQYF	TGCAGCGCCTCAAGGGACTACACAGATACGCAGTATTTT
TRBV9	16	TRBD2	TRBJ2-1	many	CASSTFGSGRYDEQFF	TGTGCCAGCAGCACTTTCGGTAGCGGGAGGTATGATGAGCAGTTCTTC
TRBV2	16	NA	TRBJ1-4	many	CASTDPSGDAREKLFF	TGTGCCAGCACCGACCCCTCAGGGGATGCACGGGAAAAACTGTTTTTT
TRBV5-5	17	TRBD1	TRBJ1-3	NA	CASSPGTGSHSGNTIYF	TGTGCCAGCAGCCCCGGGACAGGGTCGCACTCTGGAAACACCATATATTTT
TRBV19	15	TRBD1	TRBJ1-3	many	CASALDRGQGNTIYF	TGTGCCAGTGCCCTCGACAGGGGGCAAGGAAACACCATATATTTT
TRBV3-1	14	NA	TRBJ2-7	NA	CASSQRGSGSEQYF	TGTGCCAGCAGCCAAAGAGGGTCCGGAAGCGAGCAGTACTTC
TRBV7-9	15	NA	TRBJ1-4	many	CASSLERGVGEKLFF	TGTGCCAGCAGCTTGGAACGGGGCGTAGGTGAAAAACTGTTTTTT